The present T cell receptor (beta chain) was sequenced within a study of shared clonotypes between healthy human individuals. This CDR3 comprises 13 residues. Trimming left V 2 bases short and J 3 bases short, with 8 bases between. Germline CDR1 is SGHTA and CDR2 is FQGTGA. Sequencing used immunoSEQ multiplex PCR; TCRdb keeps in-frame clones, though not all of them. The profile shows millions of clones, 85% to 95% of them singletons. The rearrangement links TRBV7-3 to TRBJ2-7; TRBD1 is a possible D gene (5 bases). The sequence came from a man between 18 and 29 years old in good health. Sequences were obtained from naive CD4+ T cells sorted from blood. Documented subset: CD45RA+ positively selected. The CDR3 reads CASSLAGHYEQYF. In DNA, the CDR3 is TGTGCCAGCAGCTTAGCAGGACACTACGAGCAGTACTTC.